This T cell receptor beta chain was retrieved from a study of shared clonotypes between healthy human individuals. Using immunoSEQ multiplex PCR, the repertoire was profiled, and TCRdb retains in-frame clones only, with some absent. The sample records approximately 110,000 clones, less than 80% being singletons. Germline loops: CDR1 MRHNA, CDR2 SNTAGT. CDR3 length: 16 amino acids. J lost 8 bases, V lost 0 bases, and 8 bases had no gene match. This chain connects TRBV6-4 to TRBJ2-1, with TRBD2 matching over 9 bases. The sample consisted of memory CD8+ T cells sorted from blood. Sample subset: CD45RO+ cells pooled with CCR7-negative TemRA cells. The clonotype was recovered from a woman aged 25 to 39 in good health. The CDR3 loop is CASSDSPASGNDEQFF. The CDR3 DNA follows: TGTGCCAGCAGTGACTCTCCCGCTAGCGGGAATGATGAGCAGTTCTTC.